These T cell receptor beta chains were read from a single sample in a study of cytomegalovirus exposure and HLA in healthy donors. Generated by immunoSEQ multiplex PCR, the TCRdb table keeps only in-frame clones and is missing some. The sample shows around 120,000 clones, 80% of them seen only once. Source material: PBMCs. The source is a man between 45 and 60 years old in good health and CMV-seronegative. CDR3s include the opening cysteine and the closing phenylalanine or tryptophan. The D gene is left open where the match is weak. Size is omitted from some rows. Given values are once, few, many or a class for expanded clones.

V gene	D gene	clone size	J gene	CDR3 DNA	CDR3 protein
TRBV5-8	-	once	TRBJ1-5	TGTGCCACGTCTTCAGGGCCAGCCCAGCATTTT	CATSSGPAQHF
TRBV30	-	-	TRBJ1-2	TGTGCCTGGGAGCAGGGGAACTATGGCTACCCCTTC	CAWEQGNYGYPF
TRBV7-9	TRBD1	once	TRBJ1-1	TGTGCCAGCAGTCCCATCGGGACAGGGGTAAAGAACACTGAAGCTTTCTTT	CASSPIGTGVKNTEAFF
TRBV15	-	-	TRBJ2-7	TGTGCCACCAGCAGAGATCAGGGCTACGAGCAGTACTTC	CATSRDQGYEQYF
TRBV19	-	few	TRBJ1-1	TGTGCCAGTAGGGGGAGCGGTGAAGCTTTCTTT	CASRGSGEAFF
TRBV28	-	-	TRBJ1-4	TGTGCCAGCAGTTTTCGCAGGTCCGGGGAAAAACTATTTTTT	CASSFRRSGEKLFF
TRBV19	-	-	TRBJ2-1	TGTGCCAGTAGTATTGAGTGGCTAGCTAGCTACAATGAGCAGTTCTTC	CASSIEWLASYNEQFF
TRBV6-5	-	few	TRBJ2-1	TGTGCCAGCAGTACCGGGCAGGGAGGCCGTGAGCAGTTCTTC	CASSTGQGGREQFF
TRBV19	-	-	TRBJ2-3	TGTGCCAGTAACGATAGGGGGACGGCGCAGTATTTT	CASNDRGTAQYF
TRBV21-1	-	-	TRBJ1-6	TGTGCCAGCAGCAAAGCTCCACAGGGTTGGGGTGTGTTGAATTCACCCCTCCACTTT	CASSKAPQGWGVLNSPLHF
TRBV27	-	-	TRBJ2-1	TGTGCCAGCAGTTTAGTAAGGTCCCAGGGGCCCTACAATGAGCAGTTCTTC	CASSLVRSQGPYNEQFF
TRBV6-1	-	-	TRBJ1-1	TGTGCCAGCACCGGGGGGGGATCGCTTGCTGAAGCTTTCTTT	CASTGGGSLAEAFF
TRBV29-1	TRBD2	-	TRBJ2-7	TGCAGCGTTGAAGGGGACGCCGGGGGGGAGCAGTACTTC	CSVEGDAGGEQYF
TRBV6-5	TRBD1	-	TRBJ1-5	TGTGCCAGCAGCTACCTCGGACAGGGCAAAAATCAGCCCCAGCATTTT	CASSYLGQGKNQPQHF
TRBV7-6	-	-	TRBJ2-1	TGTGCCAGCAGCTTAATGACGGCTAGCTCCTACAATGAGCAGTTCTTC	CASSLMTASSYNEQFF
TRBV27	TRBD1	-	TRBJ1-4	TGTGCCAGCAGTAAGGGACAGGTCCGTAGTGAAAAACTGTTTTTT	CASSKGQVRSEKLFF
TRBV11-1	TRBD1	-	TRBJ2-5	TGTGCCAGCAGCTTAGTGAACAGGGGGCATTTACGAGAGACCCAGTACTTC	CASSLVNRGHLRETQYF
TRBV5-1	-	-	TRBJ2-1	TGCGCCAGCAGCTTGCTTACCGGGACTCTACTCAATGAGCAGTTCTTC	CASSLLTGTLLNEQFF
TRBV7-9	-	-	TRBJ2-2	TGTGCCAGCAGAGCGACAGCGAACACCGGGGAGCTGTTTTTT	CASRATANTGELFF
TRBV6-6	-	-	TRBJ1-1	TGTGCCAGCAGGGGGCCAAACACTGAAGCTTTCTTT	CASRGPNTEAFF
TRBV27	TRBD1	few	TRBJ2-7	TGTGCCAGCAGTCGGGGGGGGACAGGGGCCTACGAGCAGTACTTC	CASSRGGTGAYEQYF
TRBV7-2	-	-	TRBJ1-1	TGTGCCAGCAGCGCACTTTTTGGAGCTGAAGCTTTCTTT	CASSALFGAEAFF
TRBV30	TRBD2	-	TRBJ2-1	TGTGCCTGGAGTCCGGCTAGCGGGGGATACAATGAGCAGTTCTTC	CAWSPASGGYNEQFF
TRBV29-1	-	-	TRBJ1-2	TGCAGCGTTGAAGATCTGGAGGGTGGGGGGTATGGCTACACCTTC	CSVEDLEGGGYGYTF
TRBV10-3	TRBD1	-	TRBJ1-1	TGTGCCATCCGGGGGGACAGGGGGTTGAACACTGAAGCTTTCTTT	CAIRGDRGLNTEAFF
TRBV5-5	-	-	TRBJ2-1	TGTGCCAGCAGCCGCGGCCTAGCAGACTACAATGAGCAGTTCTTC	CASSRGLADYNEQFF
TRBV10-3	TRBD2	once	TRBJ2-7	TGTGCCATCGGAGCTCCGGGACTAAATTACGAGCAGTACTTC	CAIGAPGLNYEQYF
TRBV30	TRBD1	-	TRBJ1-5	TGTGCCTGGAGTGCACAGGGGGCGAAGTTTCAGCCCCAGCATTTT	CAWSAQGAKFQPQHF
TRBV9	-	-	TRBJ1-2	TGTGCCAGCAGCGTTTCCCTTGCGGAGAGCTACACCTTC	CASSVSLAESYTF
TRBV4-3	TRBD1	-	TRBJ1-4	TGCGCCAGCAGCCAAGAGATTATCCGGGACAGCGCCGAAAAACTGTTTTTT	CASSQEIIRDSAEKLFF
TRBV19	-	-	TRBJ1-3	TGTGCCAGTAGTTTTCGGGGTTTCGGAAACACCATATATTTT	CASSFRGFGNTIYF
TRBV4-1	-	-	TRBJ1-3	TGCGCCAGCAGCCAAGTTCCCCACCGGGGTGCCCGGCAGAACACCATATATTTT	CASSQVPHRGARQNTIYF
TRBV9	TRBD1	-	TRBJ1-4	TGTGCCAGCAGCGCCGGGACAGGGTTTACTATCCGGGAAAAACTGTTTTTT	CASSAGTGFTIREKLFF
TRBV6-1	-	-	TRBJ2-3	TGTGCCAGCAGTGAACTCAGTAGAGCGAACACAGATACGCAGTATTTT	CASSELSRANTDTQYF
TRBV11-2	TRBD1	few	TRBJ2-7	TGTGCCAGCAGCCCGGGACAGGGGGCCTACGAGCAGTACTTC	CASSPGQGAYEQYF
TRBV30	-	-	TRBJ2-3	TGTGCCGTCTCTCAGCGCGATACGCAGTATTTT	CAVSQRDTQYF
TRBV9	TRBD2	-	TRBJ2-1	TGTGCCAGCAGCGTAGCCCTAGCGGTAGGTCCCAGCTCCTACAATGAGCAGTTCTTC	CASSVALAVGPSSYNEQFF
TRBV11-2	-	-	TRBJ2-3	TGTGCCAGCAGCTCCCGCCGGACAGATACGCAGTATTTT	CASSSRRTDTQYF
TRBV5-1	TRBD1	-	TRBJ2-7	TGCGCCAGCAGCCGGACAGGGGAGGCTCCCTACGAGCAGTACTTC	CASSRTGEAPYEQYF
TRBV5-4	-	-	TRBJ2-7	TGTGCCAGCAGCCTAGACCAATACGAGCAGTACTTC	CASSLDQYEQYF